This TCR beta chain is drawn from a study of OX40 agonist ivuxolimab in advanced cancers. This CDR3 has 15 amino acids. Germline V gives CDR1 SGHRS, CDR2 YFSETQ. V lost 7 bases, J lost 6 bases, and 19 bases lay in between. Profiled with immunoSEQ multiplex PCR; TCRdb holds only in-frame clones, not every one. The data hold about 90,000 clones, with approximately 91% observed a single time. This clonotype was obtained from an adult with an advanced solid tumor such as melanoma, head and neck, liver or kidney cancer. The input for sequencing was CD4+ or CD8+ T cells sorted from blood, taken in a trial of the OX40 agonist ivuxolimab. The rearrangement uses TRBV5-1 and TRBJ2-2; D is perhaps TRBD1 (5 bases). In nucleotides, the CDR3 is TGCGCCAGCGGATCGGCGCCAGGCAGGGCCGGGGAGCTGTTTTTT. Residues: CASGSAPGRAGELFF.